This T cell receptor beta chain was observed in a study of T cell responses to AZD1222 COVID-19 vaccine. Details on this clone: Its antigen is unidentified.

Study observations and caveats: The donor group comprised mostly white British people and more females; the analysis possibly underestimated clonal diversity. Sampling that yielded the repertoires occurred only after the peak T cell response.

V was clipped by 6 bases and J by 7 bases; unmatched bases: 9. The germline gives CDR1 MNHEY, CDR2 SVGAGI. This CDR3 contains 14 residues. Sequencing was performed with immunoSEQ multiplex PCR; in TCRdb, only in-frame clones are kept and a portion is missing. The sample has some 200,000 clones, approximately 93% seen once. The specimen comprised peripheral blood, sampled 28 days after the second AZD1222 dose. The TCR sequence derives from an adult who received the AZD1222 COVID-19 vaccine. The J gene is TRBJ1-5, the V gene TRBV6-5; 7 bases fit TRBD1. CDR3 protein: CASSPDRAGQPQHF. The CDR3 nucleotides read TGTGCCAGCAGCCCAGACAGGGCGGGCCAGCCCCAGCATTTT.